The subject of this entry is one T cell receptor (beta chain). The antigen is not known. Combining a sample-barcoded 5' primer with a J-beta primer mix, a second PCR ran for roughly 6 to 11 cycles. Each of the cDNA molecules was tagged by a template-switch adaptor with 12 random nucleotides. Via MiXCR, TCRdb re-called the 5' RACE reads, giving one row per CDR3 protein. The repertoire holds 1.5 million to 2 million distinct CDR3 sequences, less than 50% seen once, with 2% to 2.5% in the top ten. These data originate in a study of blood T cells in healthy people across ages. The study, taken as a whole, reports: As age increased, TCR beta diversity per million T cells fell in a roughly linear fashion. Naive T cell percentage showed a strong correlation with the diversity of TCR beta.

This CDR3 comprises 14 residues. Trimming removed 0 bases from V and 7 bases from J, with 12 bases in between. Germline CDR1 reads SGHTA; CDR2 reads FQGNSA. Total RNA, at least 5 micrograms per sample, came from PBMCs. The sample comprised blood. The TCR comes from a woman between 35 and 50 years old in good health. The chain is built from TRBV7-2 and TRBJ1-1, with a tentative D call TRBD1 (5 bases). In nucleotides, the CDR3 is TGTGCCAGCAGCTTAGCGATGTGGGGGGGTGAAGCTTTCTTT. It yields the protein CASSLAMWGGEAFF.